The source of this TCR beta chain is a study of T cells after yellow fever vaccination (dated by TCRdb to between 2018 and 2020). Background for the entire study: The SMART-Seq v4 Ultra Low Input RNA kit was used to prepare libraries from fractions with low cell numbers. To follow T-cell clones before and after both primary and booster YFV17D yellow fever vaccination, bulk TCR alpha and beta repertoires underwent longitudinal sequencing. Two healthy male donors, one aged 18 to 30 and one aged 30 to 39 years, were included in the cohort. Blood was drawn at multiple timepoints before and after primary and secondary immunization, with bulk PBMC replicates and cell subsets isolated. The investigation overall reported the following: Compared with the primary T-cell response, the secondary T-cell response was faster but weaker, reaching its peak on day 5 rather than on day 15. A small share of clonotypes was detected in both CD4 and CD8 compartments, with the overlap likely arising from convergent recombination. Most clones expanded after primary vaccination were re-detected after the booster (almost 98% of CD4 and approximately 85% of CD8), suggesting broad memory maintenance. Because the study included only two donors, the extent to which the findings can be generalized is limited. Computational filtering was needed because FACS-sorted repertoires could contain abundant contaminating clonotypes from the bulk population.

CDR1 and CDR2 are drawn from the germline V gene: ENHRY, SYGVKD. The junction shows trimming of 6 bases on V and 2 bases on J, and the gene matches do not reach 5 bases of it. The CDR3 has 16 amino acids, counting the end cysteine and phenylalanine. The sequence is cut down to CDR3 DNA, 48 bases in frame from base 1. This sample's treatment or condition label indicates: live attenuated yellow fever vaccine strain. At every blood-draw timepoint, two biological replicates of bulk PBMCs were collected. PBMCs were isolated from peripheral blood using a standard Ficoll-Paque protocol. RNA was extracted with TriZol from bulk PBMCs, CD4 and CD8 fractions, and dextramer-positive and dextramer-negative fractions. This clonotype came up a few times. Its antigen is currently not known. No base qualities exist here, and no much larger clone lies one base off it. TCR cDNA was made using 5'RACE template switching, a step that added a universal primer site and unique molecular identifiers. Priming of cDNA synthesis was performed from both the TCR alpha and TCR beta constant segments. Libraries were amplified in two PCR steps, with sample barcodes and sequencing adapters added in the second step. Sequencing of libraries was done on Illumina HiSeq 2500 (2x100 bp) or NovaSeq (2x150 bp). Under the source paper's analysis protocol: Reads were demultiplexed and collapsed into UMI consensus sequences with MIGEC, and V(D)J alignment was performed with MiXCR. Vaccine-responding clonotypes were defined with edgeR using replicate PBMC samples, requiring FDR below 0.01 and a log2 fold change above 5 up to day 15. CD4 or CD8 identity was assigned to each bulk clonotype according to whether the clonotype was present at higher abundance in the sequenced CD4 repertoire or the sequenced CD8 repertoire. TCRdb's own reprocessing of the public reads used fastp at Q25 and MiXCR and kept productive beta chains. Every CDR3 protein is listed once, alongside the most common genes and DNA of its rows. TCRdb, not the original authors, processed these V and J calls. The sample has around 610,000 distinct CDR3 sequences on record, approximately 15% of them singletons. Around an eighth of the sample is taken by the ten largest.

The chain joins TRBV10-3 to TRBJ2-3, with 13 junctional bases fitting TRBD2. The clonotype originates from a man aged 30 to 39 who received the YFV17D yellow fever vaccine. This material consisted of PBMCs, taken on the day of the yellow fever booster vaccination. CDR3 protein: CAISVTSGRDTDTQYF. The bases are TGTGCCATCAGCGTAACTAGCGGGAGGGACACAGATACGCAGTATTTT.